The clone carrying this T cell receptor (beta chain) was seen only a few times. Its antigen is not known. These data originate in a study of T-cell memory formation after mild COVID-19. Libraries for TCRalpha and TCRbeta carried sample barcodes and unique molecular identifiers via 5'RACE. TCRdb re-called the 5' RACE reads with MiXCR, one entry per CDR3 protein. This table has approximately 200,000 distinct CDR3 sequences, about a sixth appearing once. Study-level results: From day 15 to 85, contracting clones were balanced between CD4 and CD8, whereas later expanders leaned toward CD4+. That cross-reactive memory joined was suggested by some responding clones appearing in pre-infection memory. Most CD4+ clones that shrank were in CM and EM, while CD8+ ones turned up in EMRA.

V lost 3 bases, J lost 3 bases, and 9 bases lay in between. The germline V gene encodes CDR1 PRHDT and CDR2 FYEKMQ (reference sequence). This CDR3 is built from 13 residues. This receptor was obtained from an adult woman who had mild COVID-19 (a few samples of this study predate the infection). Cell type and time point are not known. Sample: PBMCs or a T cell subset sorted from them (not recorded which). The chain carries TRBV13 and TRBJ2-7; D call uncertain. The CDR3 loop is CASSLGRFYEQYF. In nucleotides, the CDR3 is TGTGCCAGCAGCTTGGGTCGGTTCTACGAGCAGTACTTC.